Detailed here is one T cell receptor beta chain. The data belong to a study of blood T cell repertoires in COVID-19. Germline V gene lookup returns CDR1 LGHNT and CDR2 FRNRAP. Trimming cost V 5 bases and J 2 bases, with 11 bases left between them. The CDR3 spans 14 residues. Some clones are missing from TCRdb's copy, which holds only in-frame ones; the method was immunoSEQ multiplex PCR. The sample holds about 160,000 clones, 85% to 95% seen once. Source material: peripheral blood. The chain joins TRBV12-5 to TRBJ2-3; no definite D call. This TCR derives from a woman aged 55-70 years with COVID-19, enrolled during active disease. This CDR3 reads CASGPSLATDTQYF. CDR3 DNA sequence: TGTGCTAGTGGTCCCTCCCTGGCCACAGATACGCAGTATTTT.